This T cell receptor beta chain was profiled in a study of control samples from healthy donors and cancer patients. This CDR3 is built from 13 residues. V gave up 7 bases and J gave up 1 base, with 11 bases separating them. CDR1 SGHNT and CDR2 YYREEE come from the germline V gene (reference sequence). Some clones are missing from TCRdb's copy, which holds only in-frame ones; the method was immunoSEQ multiplex PCR. The data contain about 130,000 clones, 75% to 95% of them seen just once; the ten biggest clones take up roughly 2.5%. This clonotype originated in a man between 18 and 35 years old in good health. Specimen: blood. The rearrangement joins TRBV5-4 to TRBJ2-5, with D perhaps TRBD2 (6 bases). CDR3 in amino acids: CASFLRGQETQYF. CDR3 bases: TGTGCCAGCTTCTTGCGGGGCCAAGAGACCCAGTACTTC.